Each of the 24 T cell receptor beta chains below was sequenced from the same sample in a study of T cell repertoires in cytomegalovirus infection. TCRdb reprocessed the reads via MiXCR and lists one record per CDR3 protein. Of hundreds of thousands of distinct CDR3 sequences in the sample, 10% to 12% were seen once. Sequencing was performed on PBMCs. These receptors all stem from a human donor in good health (CMV status not recorded). Some clones in this sample may be carry-over from other donors' samples.

This clonotype has ten or more counts. V is TRBV5-5 and J is TRBJ2-3; 7 bases fit TRBD2. Germline V gene lookup returns CDR1 SGHKS and CDR2 YYEKEE (reference sequence). V shed 4 bases and J 3 bases; nucleotides not matched to a gene: 11. The CDR3 loop spans 16 amino acids. The CDR3 DNA follows: TGTGCCAGCAGCCCCCGAGGCGGGAGATCGACAGATACGCAGTATTTT. It translates to CASSPRGGRSTDTQYF.

This clonotype was picked up many times. The CDR3 DNA follows: TGTGCCACCAGCGACAGGGGGCTTAGCACTGAAGCTTTCTTT. The encoded protein is CATSDRGLSTEAFF. The chain joins TRBV15 to TRBJ1-1; 10 bases line up with TRBD1. The trim removed 5 bases at V and 4 bases at J, leaving 4 bases unmatched. The CDR3 consists of 14 residues. Germline values: CDR1 LNHNV, CDR2 YYDKDF (reference sequence).

This clonotype showed up many times. The genes are TRBV5-1 and TRBJ1-1, with D perhaps matching TRBD1 (6 bases). The V gene lost 6 bases and the J gene lost 1 base, with 10 bases spanning the gap. The CDR3 covers 13 residues. CDR1 is SGHRS, CDR2 YFSETQ, per germline. The CDR3 region is CASTTGTNTEAFF. The CDR3 nucleotides are TGCGCCAGCACTACAGGGACGAACACTGAAGCTTTCTTT.

This clonotype was seen repeatedly, ten times or more. The rearrangement links TRBV6-1 to TRBJ1-1, with D perhaps matching TRBD1 (6 bases). Looked up from germline, CDR1 is MNHNS and CDR2 is SASEGT. V lost 7 bases and J lost 0, with 12 bases in between. The CDR3 extends over 14 amino acids. The DNA of the CDR3 is TGTGCCAGCAACCAACAGGGTATGAACACTGAAGCTTTCTTT. This encodes CASNQQGMNTEAFF.

This clonotype was picked up many times. The chain is built from TRBV19 and TRBJ2-3, with D possibly TRBD1 on 6 matching bases. This CDR3 comprises 14 residues. The germline gives CDR1 LNHDA, CDR2 SQIVND (reference sequence). Trimming shortened V by 11 bases and J by 0 bases, and 15 bases separated the two germline ends. The CDR3 here is CASKVQGSTDTQYF. CDR3 DNA sequence: TGTGCCTCCAAGGTGCAGGGGAGCACAGATACGCAGTATTTT. The complete variable domain, with remaining parts taken from reference TRBV19 and TRBJ2-3, reads DGGITQSPKYLFRKEGQNVTLSCEQNLNHDAMYWYRQDPGQGLRLIYYSQIVNDFQKGDIAEGYSVSREKKESFPLTVTSAQKNPTAFYLCASKVQGSTDTQYFGPGTRLTVL.

V is TRBV19 and J is TRBJ1-5; 8 nucleotides align to TRBD1. Germline V gives CDR1 LNHDA, CDR2 SQIVND (reference sequence). This CDR3 spans 14 amino acids. Losses at the gene ends were 4 bases for V and 7 bases for J; bases not matched to a gene: 6. CDR3 amino acids: CASSNYRGLQPQHF. Here the CDR3 DNA reads TGTGCCAGTAGTAATTACAGGGGGTTACAGCCCCAGCATTTT.

This clonotype has a count of ten or more. The chain links TRBV6-5 to TRBJ1-1; possibly TRBD1 for D (6 bases). Germline V gene sequence: CDR1 MNHEY, CDR2 SVGAGI. This CDR3 region has 17 residues. The V end was cut by 0 bases, the J end by 0 bases, with 14 bases between. The CDR3 DNA reads TGTGCCAGCAGTTACTCGAGGGGGGGGGCTATGAACACTGAAGCTTTCTTT. Translating it yields CASSYSRGGAMNTEAFF.

This clonotype was observed many times. CDR3 sequence (DNA): TGTGCCAGCAGTCTGGGACAGCGGTCTGCAAAACTGTTTTTT. It codes for CASSLGQRSAKLFF. V gene TRBV28 combines with J gene TRBJ1-4; 7 nucleotides agree with TRBD1. The CDR3 extends over 14 amino acids. Unmatched junction bases numbered 10, after V lost 5 bases and J lost 10 bases. In germline, CDR1 is MDHEN, CDR2 SYDVKM.

This clonotype was observed at least ten times. V and J are TRBV11-3 and TRBJ2-3, with D possibly being TRBD1 (6 bases). The V end lost 5 bases, the J end lost 8 bases, and 8 bases lay between the germline ends. Germline assignment: CDR1 SGHNT and CDR2 YENEEA. The CDR3 has 11 amino acids. CDR3 nucleotide sequence: TGTGCCAGCAGCAAAGGGGGTACGCAGTATTTT. Its protein product is CASSKGGTQYF.

The CDR3 is CAISSGTGETQYF. The CDR3 DNA reads TGTGCCATCAGTTCCGGGACCGGAGAGACCCAGTACTTC. The chain links TRBV10-3 to TRBJ2-5; either TRBD1 or TRBD2 may fit D (5 bases each). This CDR3 has 13 amino acids. The germline CDR1 and CDR2 sequences are ENHRY and SYGVKD. V was pared by 5 bases and J by 4 bases, with 11 bases between.

This clonotype appeared many times. The J gene is TRBJ1-6, the V gene TRBV20-1, with D maybe TRBD1 (6 bases). The CDR3 is 16 residues long. Trimming stripped 2 bases from V and 6 bases from J, with 17 bases between. CDR1 and CDR2 (germline): DFQATT, SNEGSKA (reference sequence). The CDR3 DNA follows: TGCAGTGCTAGACCGGGGGGGCACAACCTTAATTCACCCCTCCACTTT. This gives the protein CSARPGGHNLNSPLHF.

This clonotype came up a few times. CDR3 nucleotides: TGTGCCAGCAGCCAAGATCCGGGACGGAGAGTCAATGGCTACACCTTC. Translating gives CASSQDPGRRVNGYTF. This chain joins TRBV3-1 and TRBJ1-2; D is perhaps TRBD1 (5 bases). The germline gives CDR1 LGHDT, CDR2 YNNKEL (reference sequence). The CDR3 spans 16 residues. The germline V and J ends were trimmed by 0 bases and 6 bases, with 17 bases remaining between them. The full variable domain, completed using reference TRBV3-1 and TRBJ1-2, is DTAVSQTPKYLVTQMGNDKSIKCEQNLGHDTMYWYKQDSKKFLKIMFSYNNKELIINETVPNRFSPKSPDKAHLNLHINSLELGDSAVYFCASSQDPGRRVNGYTFGSGTRLTVV.

J is TRBJ1-5 and V is TRBV19; 7 nucleotides agree with TRBD1. Germline V gene sequence: CDR1 LNHDA, CDR2 SQIVND (reference sequence). Trimming cost V 6 bases and J 1 base; bases outside gene matches: 15. The CDR3 totals 18 residues. CDR3 protein: CASRGTGTDVGSNQPQHF. CDR3 coding DNA: TGTGCCAGTAGAGGAACCGGGACAGACGTCGGGAGCAATCAGCCCCAGCATTTT.

This clonotype was picked up a small number of times. The chain uses TRBV10-1 and TRBJ2-3, with D possibly TRBD2 on 5 matching bases. The germline CDR1 and CDR2 sequences are WNHNN and SYGVQD (reference sequence). CDR3 length equals 15 residues. V lost 11 bases and J 2 bases, leaving 20 bases between the germline ends. The chain's CDR3 is CARRPWTGNTDTQYF. For the CDR3, the DNA is TGCGCCCGCCGACCCTGGACGGGGAACACAGATACGCAGTATTTT.

This clonotype was found a few times. The rearrangement links TRBV30 to TRBJ2-3; no reliable D call. The germline V and J ends were trimmed by 0 bases and 6 bases, with 7 bases remaining between them. This CDR3 is built from 12 residues. Germline CDR1 and CDR2: GTSNPN and SVGIG (reference sequence). CDR3 region: CAWSVRPDTQYF. The CDR3 region has the DNA TGTGCCTGGAGTGTACGCCCGGATACGCAGTATTTT.

This clonotype was found a few times. The rearrangement uses TRBV29-1 and TRBJ1-1; D perhaps matches TRBD1 (6 bases). Germline CDR1 is SQVTM and CDR2 is ANQGSEA. This CDR3 is built from 13 residues. Trimming cost V 4 bases and J 5 bases, with 14 bases left between them. The CDR3 DNA is TGCAGCGTTGGTGCAGGGGCAAGGACTGAAGCTTTCTTT. Translated, it gives CSVGAGARTEAFF.

The table lists this clonotype with many counts. V gene TRBV7-9 combines with J gene TRBJ1-6, with D possibly matching TRBD1 (6 bases). The CDR3 length is 15 residues. Germline V gene lookup returns CDR1 SEHNR and CDR2 FQNEAQ (reference sequence). Trimming took 6 bases from V and 7 from J, leaving 16 bases between them. This CDR3 is CASSSEQGINSPLHF. The CDR3 DNA follows: TGTGCCAGCAGTTCGGAACAGGGAATCAATTCACCCCTCCACTTT.

The sample holds many counts of this clonotype. V is TRBV15 and J is TRBJ2-7; 12 nucleotides match TRBD2. Per germline, CDR1 LNHNV and CDR2 YYDKDF (reference sequence). The length of the CDR3 is 16 residues. With 1 base clipped from V and 5 bases from J, the junction kept 6 bases outside the gene matches. CDR3 in DNA: TGTGCCACCAGCAGAGGTTTGACTAGCGGGAGAAACGAGCAGTACTTC. Protein product: CATSRGLTSGRNEQYF.

This chain uses TRBV3-1 with TRBJ2-2; 10 bases fit TRBD1. CDR1 is LGHDT, CDR2 YNNKEL, per germline (reference sequence). Trimming removed 4 bases from V and 3 bases from J; junction bases left unmatched: 5. CDR3 length: 16 residues. The DNA of the CDR3 is TGTGCCAGCAGCCCCCCGGGGACAGGGGACACCGGGGAGCTGTTTTTT. This gives the protein CASSPPGTGDTGELFF.

This clonotype appeared many times. The chain carries TRBV7-9 and TRBJ2-3; D is unresolved. The CDR3 spans 14 residues. The V end lost 5 bases, the J end lost 1 base, and 10 bases lay between the germline ends. Germline CDR1 is SEHNR and CDR2 is FQNEAQ (reference sequence). The CDR3 nucleotides are TGTGCCAGCAGCCCAGGCCAGGGCACAGATACGCAGTATTTT. Translated: CASSPGQGTDTQYF.

This CDR3 reads CASSPPGYSNYEQYF. The CDR3 DNA reads TGTGCCAGCTCACCACCGGGGTACAGCAACTACGAGCAGTACTTC. The chain carries TRBV18 and TRBJ2-7; D unclear. The germline gives CDR1 KGHSH, CDR2 LQKENI. The CDR3 is 15 amino acids. The V end lost 0 bases, the J end lost 3 bases, and 12 bases lay between the germline ends.

This clonotype has just a few counts. V usage is TRBV5-1 and J usage is TRBJ2-7; D tentatively reads TRBD1 or TRBD2 (5 bases each). The CDR3 has 16 residues. Germline V gene sequence: CDR1 SGHRS, CDR2 YFSETQ. Trimming removed 3 bases at V and 6 bases at J, with 22 bases between. The CDR3: CASSSDPGTQASEQYF. CDR3 sequence (DNA): TGCGCCAGCAGCTCGGACCCCGGGACCCAAGCCTCCGAGCAGTACTTC.

This clonotype came up many times. The rearrangement joins TRBV7-9 to TRBJ2-7; tentative D call: TRBD2 (5 bases). V lost 2 bases and J 6 bases, leaving 11 bases between the germline ends. The CDR3 contains 13 residues. From germline, CDR1 is SEHNR and CDR2 FQNEAQ (reference sequence). The CDR3 sequence is CASSLRGLSEQYF. DNA of the CDR3: TGTGCCAGCAGCTTACGCGGGCTGAGCGAGCAGTACTTC.

In this sample, this clonotype turned up many times. The chain is built from TRBV12-3 or TRBV12-4 and TRBJ2-1; TRBD1 agrees at 8 bases. This CDR3 is 16 amino acids long. V was pared by 4 bases and J by 1 base, with 6 bases of the junction left unmatched. DNA for the CDR3: TGTGCCAGCAGTTCGAGCGGACAGGGTTCCTACAATGAGCAGTTCTTC. It specifies CASSSSGQGSYNEQFF.